The T cell receptor beta chain described here comes from a study of cytomegalovirus exposure and HLA in healthy donors (dated by TCRdb to about 2017). In terms of the full investigation: According to an earlier analysis of 550 to 750 of the donors, 150 million to 200 million T cells yielded 100 million or so unique TCR beta sequences and more than 250 Gb of sequence data. A later analysis re-examined previously published TCR beta repertoires from more than 600 donors and added high-resolution HLA genotyping to investigate patterns of TCR occurrence. On average, 235,054 unique TCR beta nucleotide sequences were sequenced per donor among about 400 genotyped donors of the cohort, with 15% to 20% of those sequences being non-productive. The study aimed to test whether signatures of past pathogen exposure could be identified by cataloging public T cell receptors. Rather than using new phenotypic data, the later analysis identified candidate immune exposures from TCR beta sequences and from how often those sequences occurred across donors. Of the roughly 390 genotyped donors, more than 75% were placed in the genetic ancestry cluster associated with self-reported Caucasian donors. The study used immunosequencing to profile the T cell repertoires of approximately 690 subjects and linked those repertoires to cytomegalovirus serostatus. Because of strong linkage in the cohort, five DR-DQ haplotypes were treated as single units for association and clustering. The number of typed donors differed by locus: about 629-630 for A, B, C, DRB1 and DQB1; some 500 for DQA1; 606 for DPA1; and about 450 for DPB1. In addition to the first cohort of 650 to 800 subjects, a separate validation cohort of approximately 110 different subjects was used. HLA typing covered class I and class II loci at four-digit resolution. An earlier analysis of 500 to 650 of the donors applied high-throughput TCR beta sequencing to assess whether each TCR beta V gene segment acted as functional or pseudogenic. All discovery cohort repertoires had been generated using a single sequencing platform. Alongside the repertoire data, information on donor age, sex, ethnicity and CMV serostatus was compiled. Approximately 300 gigabases of sequencing data and approximately 93 million unique TCR sequences were included in an early release covering about 620 HLA-typed donors. High-throughput TCR immunosequencing, statistical association of individual TCRs with disease status, and machine learning were combined to predict cytomegalovirus infection status. In a later genetic analysis, genome-wide SNP genotypes for about 65% of the 666 donors were used, and that subset was treated as a discovery cohort.

The library was obtained by the immunoSEQ multiplex PCR assay. For the multiplex PCR, a mixture combining 60 forward primers for TCR Vbeta segments and 13 reverse primers for TCR Jbeta segments was used. The CDR3 region of rearranged TCR beta genes was amplified from genomic DNA by a multiplex PCR assay. On the Illumina HiSeq System, the amplified TCR beta libraries were sequenced as 87-base-pair reads. The study's processing was this. A later analysis tallied 70 million to 100 million unique TCR beta chains across the 666 repertoires, and approximately 12 million of those chains were shared by two or more donors. A nearest-neighbor algorithm error-corrected the raw reads and collapsed the reads into unique sequences, merging closely related sequences to remove PCR and sequencing errors. To assign V, D and J gene segments, CDR3 sequences were aligned to IMGT reference sequences. For a sequence to be retained, a match of at least six nucleotides to both a V gene segment and a J gene segment was required. Rearrangements were called productive when the CDR3 lacked stop codons and stayed in frame with V and J; all others were non-productive. Following IMGT convention, CDR3 was defined as the stretch from the second conserved V-encoded cysteine up to the conserved J-encoded phenylalanine. Sequences without an unambiguous match to a single V gene segment were excluded from the earlier analysis of approximately 560 of the donors. An earlier analysis of several hundred of the donors classified V segments as functional when productive rearrangements were above 56.7% and as segregating when the standard deviation between donors was above 5%. A statistical classification framework was built to diagnose cytomegalovirus status from the catalog of TCR beta chain sequences. In a later analysis, V and J genes were assigned by comparing TCR nucleotide sequences against IMGT/GENE-DB human TR gene sequences. In a later analysis, CDR3 sequences and most-parsimonious VDJ recombination scenarios were assigned using the TCRdist pipeline. In a later analysis, every TCR beta chain was defined by the combination of its CDR3 amino acid sequence and its V-gene family, and reads without a unique V-gene family were dropped. To address suspected cross-contamination and a sequencing artifact, a later analysis removed 592 highly shared, low-generation-probability nucleotide sequences. In a later analysis, a clonal expansion index was calculated for each public chain from normalized within-repertoire ranks of inferred template counts. In a later analysis, generation probabilities were computed using a VDJ recombination model fitted to out-of-frame rearrangements, and the results were checked against IGoR. A later analysis scored TCR-TCR, TCR-HLA and TCR-CMV co-occurrence with hypergeometric tests, applying a repertoire-size bias correction to TCR pairs. False discovery rates were estimated in a later analysis by permuting HLA or CMV assignments 20 times. In a later analysis, co-occurring TCRs were grouped using DBSCAN, and TCRdist sequence similarity was added for clustering within HLA-allele-positive subsets. For co-occurrence clustering, repertoires with fewer than 30,000 or more than 120,000 public chains were excluded, along with a handful of repertoires with anomalous nucleotide sharing. Held by TCRdb, this immuneACCESS table contains in-frame sequences only and omits some clones. Under half of the omission traces to an unresolved V gene where checked; the cause of the rest is unknown. That table is the source of V, J and clone size, and D and trimming were worked out from the DNA. The sample table shows 150,000 to 200,000 clones, and roughly 80% are seen once. The top ten clones comprise approximately 1.5% of the sample.

Study-level results and caveats: A later analysis associated about 18,000 TCR beta sequences with specific HLA alleles at a false discovery rate of 0.05. In vitro tests confirmed that a few of the cytomegalovirus-associated TCR beta chains recognize cytomegalovirus antigens. Cytomegalovirus status was reported to be diagnosed by the classifier with high specificity and sensitivity in both the original and validation cohorts. Linkage disequilibrium might explain the correlated functional status among segregating V segments, but an unknown experimental factor could not be excluded. In a later analysis, HLA-associated TCR beta chains were found to be more clonally expanded and to have lower generation probabilities than equally common non-associated chains. Because HLA typing was missing for some donors at each locus, association tests included only the typed subset. In an earlier analysis of more than 500 of the donors, most TCR beta V segments appeared in productive rearrangements about 87% or about 30% of the time, broadly matching IMGT annotations. Compared with the approximately 720-donor mean, donors in an Asian-associated ancestry cluster had fewer N-insertions in productive TCRs, according to a later genetic analysis. A cluster of highly shared sequence variants was judged likely to represent a technical artifact of the sequencing pipeline. Presence/absence analyses assumed roughly uniform sequencing depth across donors, an assumption that may not hold. The authors suggested that the approach could potentially be generalized to other disease states and immunological phenotypes. According to a later analysis, parvovirus B19, influenza, CMV and Epstein-Barr virus appeared linked to several top co-occurrence clusters. The cohort was sequenced for TCR beta chains only, and without alpha or paired-chain data the features that could be detected were limited. Immune exposure information for the cohort was limited to CMV serostatus. In a later analysis, the rate of TCR association differed among HLA loci, with DRB1 alleles having the most associated TCRs and HLA-C alleles having the fewest. Because counts were too low, 15 to 20 rarely observed V segments, including chromosome 9 orphons, were excluded from the earlier analysis of roughly 580 of the donors. Assigning TCR associations to individual alleles was difficult when HLA alleles, especially DR and DQ, strongly co-occurred. Some IMGT-functional V segments, including TRBV6-2 and TRBV6-3, could not be distinguished by the 87-base-pair reads and were therefore excluded. Across donors, most TCR sequences were observed very rarely, whereas some public TCRs were present in many individuals. A further reported finding was that TCR beta sequences accurately predicted the HLA-A and HLA-B alleles for most subjects in the first cohort. In a later analysis, most CMV-associated TCR beta chains were found to appear HLA-restricted, with HLA associations seemingly driven largely by CMV exposure. In a later genetic analysis, a missense DCLRE1C variant was associated with V-gene and J-gene trimming of TCR beta chains, and the association was replicated in an independent cohort. The study listed 164 TCR beta chains as associated with cytomegalovirus.

The CDR3 numbers 13 residues from cysteine through phenylalanine. Here the CDR3 DNA is all that survives: 39 bases in frame from base 1. The germline V gene yields SGDLS for CDR1 and YYNGEE for CDR2. V ends up 3 bases short and J 5 bases short, with an unmatched junction base count of 3. In total, approximately 700 healthy bone marrow donors made up the cohort. Cohort members were all nominally healthy when sampled, although unrecorded immune exposures were likely present. The donor tested CMV seronegative and was one of the 352 seronegative cohort members. A peripheral blood sample was provided by each donor, and peripheral blood mononuclear cells were used for TCR beta sequencing. Genomic DNA extraction from the blood cell samples was performed with the Qiagen DNeasy Blood Extraction Kit. This clone was found once. Its antigen target is currently unknown. No base quality information exists; no much larger clone differs at one position.

Recombination linked TRBV9 to TRBJ2-3; 7 middle bases align to TRBD1. The sequence was collected from a woman under 30 in good health and CMV-seronegative. The source material was PBMCs. The CDR3 protein sequence reads: CASSGHRGDTQYF. The DNA sequence is given as TGTGCCAGCAGCGGCCACAGGGGAGATACGCAGTATTTT.